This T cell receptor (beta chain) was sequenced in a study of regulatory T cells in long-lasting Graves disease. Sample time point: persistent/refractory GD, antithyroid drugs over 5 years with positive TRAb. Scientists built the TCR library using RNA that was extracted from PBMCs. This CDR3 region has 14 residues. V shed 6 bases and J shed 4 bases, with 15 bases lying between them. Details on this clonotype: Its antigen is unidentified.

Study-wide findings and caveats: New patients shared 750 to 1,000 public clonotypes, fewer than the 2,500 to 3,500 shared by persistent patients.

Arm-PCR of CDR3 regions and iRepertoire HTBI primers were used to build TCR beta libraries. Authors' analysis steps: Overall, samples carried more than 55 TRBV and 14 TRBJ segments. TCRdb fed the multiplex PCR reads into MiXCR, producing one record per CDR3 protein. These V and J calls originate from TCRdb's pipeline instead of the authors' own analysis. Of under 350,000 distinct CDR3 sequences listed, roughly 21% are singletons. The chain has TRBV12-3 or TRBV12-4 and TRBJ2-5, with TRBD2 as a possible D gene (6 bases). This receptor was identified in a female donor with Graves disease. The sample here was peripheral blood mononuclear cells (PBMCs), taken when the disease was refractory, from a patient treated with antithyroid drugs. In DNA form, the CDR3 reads TGTGCCAGCAGAGAATCCGGGAGACGAGAGACCCAGTACTTC. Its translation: CASRESGRRETQYF.